The clone carrying this T cell receptor (beta chain) was detected ten times or more. Through template switching, a universal primer site was introduced, and the cDNA contained unique molecular identifiers. TCRdb redid the calling of the 5' RACE reads with MiXCR, one entry per CDR3 protein. The top ten clones hold around 8.6% of a sample with under 400,000 distinct CDR3 sequences, approximately 8.7% of them seen once. This record comes from a study of identical twins. The sequence was obtained from a woman aged 45-65 years in good health. The sequenced sample was naive T cells sorted from blood.

The CDR3 is CATRSTGDTGELFF. CDR3 bases: TGTGCCACCAGGTCCACAGGGGACACCGGGGAGCTGTTTTTT. V usage is TRBV24-1 and J usage is TRBJ2-2, with 7 bases matching TRBD1. The CDR3 length is 14 residues. Per the germline V gene, CDR1 is KGHDR and CDR2 is SFDVKD. Trimming took 7 bases from V and 3 from J; bases not matched to a gene: 4.